This is a list of T cell receptor beta chains from one sample in a study of blood T cell repertoires in COVID-19. Using immunoSEQ multiplex PCR, the repertoire was profiled, and TCRdb retains in-frame clones only, with some absent. Of approximately 180,000 clones listed, around nine tenths are singletons. Input material: peripheral blood. The receptors were gathered from a middle-aged man with acute or convalescent COVID-19. CDR3s include the opening cysteine and the closing phenylalanine or tryptophan. The D gene is left open where the match is weak. Size values are once, few and many counts, or a class for expanded clones, and some rows have none.

length	V	size	J	D	CDR3	DNA
13	TRBV18	.	TRBJ1-5	TRBD1	CASSPGTDQPQHF	TGTGCCAGCTCACCAGGGACAGACCAGCCCCAGCATTTT
15	TRBV7-6	.	TRBJ2-5	TRBD2	CASSLVFASGETQYF	TGTGCCAGCAGCTTAGTATTTGCTAGCGGGGAGACCCAGTACTTC
14	TRBV27	.	TRBJ1-1	.	CASSLLGAKTEAFF	TGTGCCAGCAGTTTATTGGGGGCGAAAACTGAAGCTTTCTTT
14	TRBV4-1	.	TRBJ1-2	.	CASSQKEGRAGYTF	TGCGCCAGCAGCCAAAAAGAAGGCAGGGCTGGCTACACCTTC
17	TRBV7-2	.	TRBJ1-2	.	CASSLVGGRGANYGYTF	TGTGCCAGCAGCTTAGTTGGAGGCCGGGGGGCTAACTATGGCTACACCTTC
15	TRBV15	.	TRBJ1-1	.	CATSSLDRQNTEAFF	TGTGCCACCAGCAGCCTAGACAGACAGAACACTGAAGCTTTCTTT
15	TRBV10-3	.	TRBJ1-6	TRBD1	CAISQGTGGDSPLHF	TGTGCCATCAGCCAGGGTACAGGGGGCGATTCACCCCTCCACTTT
15	TRBV5-1	.	TRBJ2-1	TRBD2	CASSIGTSGNNEQFF	TGCGCCAGCAGCATCGGGACTAGCGGGAACAATGAGCAGTTCTTC
12	TRBV14	.	TRBJ2-7	.	CASSQGRYEQYF	TGTGCCAGCAGCCAAGGGAGATACGAGCAGTACTTC
19	TRBV21-1	few	TRBJ2-5	.	CASSGQGNLLEDSQETQYF	TGTGCCAGCAGCGGACAGGGAAACCTACTAGAAGATAGCCAAGAGACCCAGTACTTC
16	TRBV28	.	TRBJ1-1	TRBD1	CASSPLQGGRGTEAFF	TGTGCCAGCAGTCCCTTACAGGGGGGTAGGGGCACTGAAGCTTTCTTT
13	TRBV14	.	TRBJ1-1	.	CASSQTRGTEAFF	TGTGCCAGCAGCCAAACTAGAGGCACTGAAGCTTTCTTT
15	TRBV2	.	TRBJ2-1	TRBD1	CASLSRDRSYNEQFF	TGTGCCAGCCTCAGCCGGGACAGATCCTACAATGAGCAGTTCTTC
17	TRBV10-1	.	TRBJ1-1	.	CASSESPPGGGNTEAFF	TGCGCCAGCAGTGAGTCTCCCCCGGGAGGGGGGAACACTGAAGCTTTCTTT
14	TRBV27	.	TRBJ1-5	.	CASSSGVNNQPQHF	TGTGCCAGCAGTTCAGGGGTCAACAATCAGCCCCAGCATTTT
14	TRBV4-2	.	TRBJ1-1	.	CASSQDSGDTEAFF	TGTGCCAGCAGCCAAGATTCGGGGGACACTGAAGCTTTCTTT
15	TRBV30	.	TRBJ2-5	.	CAWSVGRNLEETQYF	TGTGCCTGGAGTGTAGGCAGGAACCTCGAAGAGACCCAGTACTTC
15	TRBV7-2	.	TRBJ1-4	.	CASSLGSQGVEKLFF	TGTGCCAGCAGCTTAGGTTCGCAGGGTGTCGAAAAACTGTTTTTT
12	TRBV28	.	TRBJ2-5	.	CASSSGLGTQYF	TGTGCCAGCAGTTCGGGTCTCGGGACCCAGTACTTC
13	TRBV10-2	.	TRBJ1-2	.	CASSYGTDYGYTF	TGCGCCAGCAGCTACGGGACTGACTATGGCTACACCTTC
17	TRBV28	.	TRBJ2-3	TRBD2	CASSLRDSGGATDTQYF	TGTGCCAGCAGTCTCCGGGATAGCGGGGGGGCAACAGATACGCAGTATTTT
19	TRBV5-1	.	TRBJ1-4	TRBD1	CASSLGVGDREAIIEKLFF	TGCGCCAGCAGCTTGGGTGTCGGGGACAGGGAGGCCATAATCGAAAAACTGTTTTTT
15	TRBV5-6	.	TRBJ2-7	TRBD2	CASSLRLAGAYEQYF	TGTGCCAGCAGCTTGCGGCTAGCGGGAGCCTACGAGCAGTACTTC
15	TRBV9	.	TRBJ2-5	.	CASSVAFGVGETQYF	TGTGCCAGCAGCGTAGCTTTCGGAGTTGGAGAGACCCAGTACTTC
12	TRBV5-1	.	TRBJ2-7	.	CASSLDRVEQYF	TGCGCCAGCAGCTTGGACAGGGTTGAGCAGTACTTC
14	TRBV27	.	TRBJ1-5	.	CASSGGSSNQPQHF	TGTGCCAGCAGCGGAGGTAGTAGCAATCAGCCCCAGCATTTT
17	TRBV5-6	.	TRBJ1-1	.	CASSWAPLGRSHTEAFF	TGTGCCAGCAGCTGGGCCCCGCTGGGGAGGAGTCACACTGAAGCTTTCTTT
13	TRBV30	.	TRBJ1-2	.	CAWSLRDNYGYTF	TGTGCCTGGAGTTTGCGGGATAACTATGGCTACACCTTC
15	TRBV27	.	TRBJ1-2	TRBD1	CASSLSRSGGDGYTF	TGTGCCAGCAGTTTATCGAGATCAGGGGGTGATGGCTACACCTTC